These 19 T cell receptor beta chains share one sample of origin, sequenced in a study of beta chain features in type 1 diabetes. Reverse transcribing all isolated RNA meant expressed TCRB transcripts were sequenced. Repertoires were generated with immunoSEQ multiplex PCR, while TCRdb's copy carries only in-frame clones and drops some. The sample includes approximately 340,000 clones, roughly 16% of them seen just once. The sequenced sample was naive CD4+ T cells from blood. These receptor sequences come from a woman younger than 30 in good health.

The chain has TRBV9 and TRBJ1-4; the D is unclear. CDR3 length: 15 amino acids. CDR1 is SGDLS, CDR2 YYNGEE, per germline. V was pared by 0 bases and J by 2 bases, with 8 bases between. CDR3 DNA sequence: TGTGCCAGCAGCGTAGCGAGGAGCACTAATGAAAAACTGTTTTTT. It specifies CASSVARSTNEKLFF.

The table lists this clone with a few counts. The rearrangement links TRBV29-1 to TRBJ2-3; 7 positions agree with TRBD2. J gave up 2 bases and V 7 bases, and 6 bases lay outside the gene matches. Germline V gene lookup returns CDR1 SQVTM and CDR2 ANQGSEA. The length of the CDR3 is 13 residues. CDR3 protein: CSARGRATDTQYF. CDR3 sequence (DNA): TGCAGCGCGAGAGGGAGGGCCACAGATACGCAGTATTTT.

This clone was detected a few times. This sequence joins TRBV4-3 and TRBJ2-7, with unresolved D. V was trimmed by 2 bases and J by 0 bases, leaving 5 bases between them. Germline CDR1 and CDR2: LGHNA and YSLEER. The CDR3 is 13 residues long. This chain's CDR3 is CASSQQASYEQYF. CDR3 sequence (DNA): TGCGCCAGCAGCCAACAGGCCTCCTACGAGCAGTACTTC.

The sample holds a few counts of this clone. This rearrangement joins TRBV29-1 to TRBJ1-2, with D possibly being TRBD1 (6 bases). Germline V gives CDR1 SQVTM, CDR2 ANQGSEA. The germline V and J ends were trimmed by 7 bases and 4 bases, with 19 bases remaining between them. The CDR3 covers 14 residues. The CDR3 protein is CSAGEGVSSYGYTF. As DNA, the CDR3 is TGCAGCGCTGGCGAGGGGGTTTCTAGCTATGGCTACACCTTC.

The genes are TRBV5-4 and TRBJ2-7; tentative D call: TRBD2 (6 bases). V lost 4 bases to trimming and J lost 2 bases, with 13 bases between them. The CDR3 covers 14 residues. Germline V CDR1 and CDR2: SGHNT, YYREEE (reference sequence). The CDR3 loop is CASSPAGPAYEQYF. The CDR3 region has the DNA TGTGCCAGCAGCCCTGCGGGACCGGCCTACGAGCAGTACTTC.

V is TRBV27 and J is TRBJ2-3; D is ambiguous. CDR1 and CDR2 (germline): MNHEY, SMNVEV (reference sequence). The CDR3 is 13 amino acids. V was pared by 7 bases and J by 2 bases, with 10 bases between. The CDR3, as DNA: TGTGCCAGCAAACGCGGAGACACAGATACGCAGTATTTT. It translates to CASKRGDTDTQYF.

V gene TRBV6-1 combines with J gene TRBJ1-2; weak D call: TRBD1 (5 bases). Germline V gives CDR1 MNHNS, CDR2 SASEGT. The CDR3 runs to 14 residues. V dropped 7 bases and J dropped 7 bases, with 19 bases sitting between them. The DNA for the CDR3 is TGTGCCAGCACCGATCTGCAGGGTTTTGGTGGCTACACCTTC. This encodes CASTDLQGFGGYTF.

There are a few counts of this clone. V is TRBV7-9 and J is TRBJ2-1; possible D gene TRBD1, 6 bases. The CDR3 is made up of 12 amino acids. CDR1 SEHNR and CDR2 FQNEAQ come from the germline V gene (reference sequence). Trimming removed 4 bases at V and 10 bases at J, with 11 bases between. CDR3: CASSSTGQEQFF. CDR3 DNA: TGTGCCAGCAGCTCAACAGGGCAAGAGCAGTTCTTC.

This clone has just a few counts. CDR3 bases: TGTGCCACCAGCAGAGATCGGGCGGGAGTGAGTTTGAGTGAGCAGTTCTTC. It codes for CATSRDRAGVSLSEQFF. The genes are TRBV15 and TRBJ2-1, with 7 bases fitting TRBD2. The trim removed 0 bases at V and 9 bases at J, leaving 14 bases unmatched. Germline lookup yields CDR1 LNHNV and CDR2 YYDKDF (reference sequence). The CDR3 runs to 17 residues.

The genes are TRBV28 and TRBJ2-7, with 7 bases identical to TRBD2. The germline CDR1 and CDR2 sequences are MDHEN and SYDVKM. Trimming at V came to 2 bases and at J to 2 bases, leaving 3 bases not matched to a gene. The CDR3 has 14 amino acids. In nucleotides, the CDR3 is TGTGCCAGCAGTTTAGCTAGCGGCCCCTACGAGCAGTACTTC. The encoded protein is CASSLASGPYEQYF.

This clone occurred a few times. V gene TRBV19 combines with J gene TRBJ2-1; TRBD2 aligns across 10 bases. CDR3 length equals 15 residues. The germline V gene has CDR1 LNHDA and CDR2 SQIVND (reference sequence). Trimming took 5 bases from V and 7 from J; bases not matched to a gene: 8. CDR3 sequence: CASSRSGRSGNEQFF. The CDR3 nucleotides read TGTGCCAGTAGTCGTAGCGGGAGGTCCGGGAATGAGCAGTTCTTC.

This clone was observed a handful of times. The chain uses TRBV10-3 and TRBJ2-3; D not certain. Deletions cut 4 bases from V and 0 bases from J, with 5 bases between. Looked up from germline, CDR1 is ENHRY and CDR2 is SYGVKD. There are 13 residues in the CDR3. CDR3 amino acids: CAISGTSTDTQYF. CDR3 DNA sequence: TGTGCCATCAGTGGCACTAGCACAGATACGCAGTATTTT.

This clone was seen more than once but under ten times. The rearrangement links TRBV25-1 to TRBJ1-5; a weak D match, TRBD1 (6 bases). V dropped 2 bases and J dropped 6 bases, with 11 bases sitting between them. Germline values: CDR1 MGHDK, CDR2 SYGVNS. The CDR3 sequence is 14 residues long. CDR3 protein: CASSETGSSQPQHF. CDR3 nucleotide sequence: TGTGCCAGCAGTGAAACAGGGTCCTCTCAGCCCCAGCATTTT.

This clone appeared a few times. The chain joins TRBV15 to TRBJ1-5; 7 nucleotides line up with TRBD1. CDR3 size: 14 residues. V was clipped by 3 bases and J by 2 bases; unmatched bases: 1. Germline CDR1 LNHNV, CDR2 YYDKDF (reference sequence). As DNA, the CDR3 is TGTGCCACCAGCAGGGGGACAGGCAATCAGCCCCAGCATTTT. Residues: CATSRGTGNQPQHF. Full variable domain (outside the CDR3, taken from reference TRBV15 and TRBJ1-5): DAMVIQNPRYQVTQFGKPVTLSCSQTLNHNVMYWYQQKSSQAPKLLFHYYDKDFNNEADTPDNFQSRRPNTSFCFLDIRSPGLGDTAMYLCATSRGTGNQPQHFGDGTRLSIL.

J is TRBJ2-1 and V is TRBV19; 8 nucleotides line up with TRBD1. The germline CDR1 and CDR2 sequences are LNHDA and SQIVND (reference sequence). Trimming took 8 bases from V and 4 from J; bases not matched to a gene: 13. CDR3 length equals 16 residues. CDR3 sequence (DNA): TGTGCCAGTCGCAGGGCTCCCAGGACAGGGTACAATGAGCAGTTCTTC. Amino acids: CASRRAPRTGYNEQFF.

In its sample, this clone was seen a few times. V gene TRBV18 combines with J gene TRBJ1-1; no firm D call. The CDR3 has 13 amino acids. The V end was cut by 0 bases, the J end by 6 bases, with 8 bases between. CDR1 and CDR2 (germline): KGHSH, LQKENI. The CDR3 reads CASSPPFPSEAFF. In nucleotides, the CDR3 is TGTGCCAGCTCACCACCGTTCCCCTCTGAAGCTTTCTTT.

The chain links TRBV7-3 to TRBJ2-5, with a weak D call TRBD2 (7 bases). V gave up 5 bases and J gave up 6 bases, with 19 bases separating them. The CDR3 totals 15 residues. Germline V gives CDR1 SGHTA, CDR2 FQGTGA. Here the CDR3 DNA reads TGTGCCAGCAGCCTGGGGGCGGGAGACAAAAAGACCCAGTACTTC. It translates to CASSLGAGDKKTQYF. The full variable domain, rest sourced from reference TRBV7-3 and TRBJ2-5, is GAGVSQTPSNKVTEKGKYVELRCDPISGHTALYWYRQSLGQGPEFLIYFQGTGAADDSGLPNDRFFAVRPEGSVSTLKIQRTERGDSAVYLCASSLGAGDKKTQYFGPGTRLLVL.

This clone was seen only a few times. This chain joins TRBV30 and TRBJ2-1; 8 positions match TRBD2. Per the germline V gene, CDR1 is GTSNPN and CDR2 is SVGIG (reference sequence). V gave up 0 bases and J gave up 8 bases; unmatched junction bases: 15. The CDR3 is 17 residues long. The CDR3 sequence is CAWSVGASGRFFDEQFF. CDR3 DNA: TGTGCCTGGAGTGTAGGGGCTAGCGGGCGGTTTTTCGATGAGCAGTTCTTC.

A few counts support this clone. The chain is built from TRBV4-1 and TRBJ2-3, with D possibly being TRBD2 (6 bases). V was pared by 2 bases and J by 0 bases, with 12 bases between. Germline lookup yields CDR1 MGHRA and CDR2 YSYEKL. There are 16 residues in the CDR3. The CDR3 DNA reads TGCGCCAGCAGCCAAAGCGGGCGGGTCAGCACAGATACGCAGTATTTT. Residues: CASSQSGRVSTDTQYF.